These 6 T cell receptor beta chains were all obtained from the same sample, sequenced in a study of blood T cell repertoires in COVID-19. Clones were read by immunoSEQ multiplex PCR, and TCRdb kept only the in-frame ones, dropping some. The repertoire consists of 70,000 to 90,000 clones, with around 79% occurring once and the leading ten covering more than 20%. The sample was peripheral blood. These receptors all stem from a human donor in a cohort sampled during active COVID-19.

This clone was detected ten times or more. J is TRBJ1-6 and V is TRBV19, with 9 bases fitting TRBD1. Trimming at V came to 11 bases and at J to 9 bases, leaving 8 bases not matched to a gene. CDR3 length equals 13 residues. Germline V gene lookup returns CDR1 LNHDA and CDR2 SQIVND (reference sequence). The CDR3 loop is CAAHRDRASPLHF. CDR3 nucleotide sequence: TGTGCCGCCCACCGGGACAGGGCTTCACCCCTCCACTTT.

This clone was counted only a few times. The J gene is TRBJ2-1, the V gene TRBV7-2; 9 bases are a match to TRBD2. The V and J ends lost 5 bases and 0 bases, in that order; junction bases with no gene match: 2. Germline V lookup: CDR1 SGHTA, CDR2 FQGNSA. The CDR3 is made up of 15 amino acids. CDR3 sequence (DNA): TGTGCCAGCAGCGCGGGACTAGCCTCCTACAATGAGCAGTTCTTC. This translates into CASSAGLASYNEQFF. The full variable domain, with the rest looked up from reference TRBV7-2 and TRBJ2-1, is GAGVSQSPSNKVTEKGKDVELRCDPISGHTALYWYRQSLGQGLEFLIYFQGNSAPDKSGLPSDRFSAERTGGSVSTLTIQRTQQEDSAVYLCASSAGLASYNEQFFGPGTRLTVL.

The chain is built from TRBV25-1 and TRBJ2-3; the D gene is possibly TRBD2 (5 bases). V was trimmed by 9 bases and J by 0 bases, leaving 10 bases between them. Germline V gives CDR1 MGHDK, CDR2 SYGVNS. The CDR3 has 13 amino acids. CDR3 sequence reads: CASSVASTDTQYF. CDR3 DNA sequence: TGTGCCAGTAGCGTTGCTAGCACAGATACGCAGTATTTT.

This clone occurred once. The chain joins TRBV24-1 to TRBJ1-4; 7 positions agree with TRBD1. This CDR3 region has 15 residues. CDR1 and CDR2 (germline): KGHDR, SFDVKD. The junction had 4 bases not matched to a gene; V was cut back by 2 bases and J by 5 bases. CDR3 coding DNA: TGTGCCACCAGTGATTCCGGGACAGCGAATGAAAAACTGTTTTTT. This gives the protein CATSDSGTANEKLFF.

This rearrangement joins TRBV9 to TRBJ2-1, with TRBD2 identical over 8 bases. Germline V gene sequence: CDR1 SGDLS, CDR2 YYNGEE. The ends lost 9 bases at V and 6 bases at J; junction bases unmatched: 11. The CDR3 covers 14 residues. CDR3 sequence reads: CATTGTSDSNEQFF. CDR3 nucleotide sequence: TGTGCCACGACCGGGACTAGTGATTCCAATGAGCAGTTCTTC.

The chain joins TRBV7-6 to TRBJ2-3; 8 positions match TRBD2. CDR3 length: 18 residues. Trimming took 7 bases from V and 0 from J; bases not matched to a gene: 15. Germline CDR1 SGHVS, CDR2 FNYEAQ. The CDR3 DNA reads TGTGCCAGCACCTTCCCAGGGCGGGAGGCTACTAGCACAGATACGCAGTATTTT. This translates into CASTFPGREATSTDTQYF.